This T cell receptor (beta chain) was found in a study of blood T cell repertoires in COVID-19. Across the whole study: Nucleic acid was either cDNA or gDNA, and it came from T cells, B-cell-depleted T cells, or PBMCs.

Seattle patients were enrolled while actively infected and followed longitudinally. Sequenced by immunoSEQ multiplex PCR; TCRdb stores in-frame clones only, minus some. The data contain roughly 42,000 clones, more than 90% of them singletons. This CDR3 is built from 15 residues. V lost 4 bases and J lost 3; bases outside the gene matches: 5. The germline V gene encodes CDR1 KGHSH and CDR2 LQKENI. The sample was peripheral blood. The sequence was obtained from a man aged 45 to 65 with COVID-19, enrolled during active disease. The chain couples TRBV18 to TRBJ1-1; 10 positions match TRBD1. The CDR3 here is CASSLDRGRDTEAFF. The CDR3 DNA reads as TGTGCCAGCTCACTCGACAGGGGGCGAGACACTGAAGCTTTCTTT.